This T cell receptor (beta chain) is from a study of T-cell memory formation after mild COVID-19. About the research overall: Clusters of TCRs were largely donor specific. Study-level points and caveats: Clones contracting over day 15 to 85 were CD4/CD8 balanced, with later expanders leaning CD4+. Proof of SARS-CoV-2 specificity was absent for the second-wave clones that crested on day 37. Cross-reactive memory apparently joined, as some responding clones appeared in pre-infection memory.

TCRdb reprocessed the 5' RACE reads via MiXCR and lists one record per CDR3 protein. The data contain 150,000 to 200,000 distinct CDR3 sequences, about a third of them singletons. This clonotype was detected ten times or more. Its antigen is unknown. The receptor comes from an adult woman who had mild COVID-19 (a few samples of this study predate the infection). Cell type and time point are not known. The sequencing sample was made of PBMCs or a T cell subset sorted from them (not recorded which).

The CDR3 DNA follows: TGTGCCAGCAGTTCTACAGGGTGGGGCACTGAAGCTTTCTTT. Its protein product is CASSSTGWGTEAFF. The chain combines TRBV12-3 or TRBV12-4 with TRBJ1-1; D perhaps matches TRBD1 (6 bases). CDR3 length: 14 residues. The V end lost 4 bases, the J end lost 4 bases, and 13 bases lay between the germline ends.